The rows below give T cell receptor beta chains drawn from one sample of a study of blood T cell dynamics during melanoma immunotherapy. Some clones are missing from TCRdb's copy, which holds only in-frame ones; the method was immunoSEQ multiplex PCR. The repertoire holds fewer than 20,000 clones, with approximately 94% as singletons. Sample: effector memory CD8+ T cells from blood, taken from a patient treated with checkpoint blockade. These receptors came from a human donor with melanoma. Each CDR3 is given with its conserved first and last residue. The order of the fields is V gene, clone size, J gene, D gene, CDR3 DNA, CDR3 protein. The D gene is left open where the match is weak. The size of a clone is reported for some rows only, either as once, few or many, or as a class for expanded clones.

TRBV19	.	TRBJ2-6	.	TGTGCCAGTAGTACAGGGGCTGGGGCCAACGTCCTGACTTTC	CASSTGAGANVLTF
TRBV28	few	TRBJ1-5	.	TGTGCCAGCAGCGCTCCGGGGGATCAGCCCCAGCATTTT	CASSAPGDQPQHF
TRBV9	.	TRBJ2-1	TRBD1	TGTGCCAGCAGCGCCAACAGGGGTCTTGAGCAGTTCTTC	CASSANRGLEQFF
TRBV6-1	.	TRBJ2-7	TRBD2	TGTGCCAGCAGTGAAGGTCCGGGACTAGCGGTCTACGAGCAGTACTTC	CASSEGPGLAVYEQYF
TRBV2	.	TRBJ2-7	.	TGTGCCAGCAGTGAAGGCTGGGGGAGACTCTACGAGCAGTACTTC	CASSEGWGRLYEQYF
TRBV4-1	.	TRBJ1-1	.	TGCGCCAGCAGCCAAGATTTTTGGTTTGCGGACACTGAAGCTTTCTTT	CASSQDFWFADTEAFF
TRBV5-1	.	TRBJ2-1	TRBD2	TGCGCCTCCGCCGGGGAGACTAGCTCCTCATATGAGCAGTTCTTC	CASAGETSSSYEQFF
TRBV5-5	.	TRBJ1-5	.	TGTGCCAGCAGCTTGGCCATCGCAGGGTATAGCAATCAGCCCCAGCATTTT	CASSLAIAGYSNQPQHF
TRBV27	.	TRBJ2-7	TRBD2	TGTGCCAGCAGTTTAGGGGGAGGGCCCTACGAGCAGTACTTC	CASSLGGGPYEQYF
TRBV28	.	TRBJ1-4	.	TGTGCCAGCAGACAATGGACAAACCTAAATGAAAAACTGTTTTTT	CASRQWTNLNEKLFF
TRBV4-1	.	TRBJ2-3	TRBD1	TGCGCCAGCAGCCGTCGACAGGGGGCTGGCACAGATACGCAGTATTTT	CASSRRQGAGTDTQYF
TRBV6-5	once	TRBJ1-1	.	TGTGCCAGCAGTTACGTCGTGAACACTGAAGCTTTCTTT	CASSYVVNTEAFF
TRBV9	.	TRBJ2-1	.	TGTGCCAGCAGCGGAGGCCAGGGAAATGAGCAGTTCTTC	CASSGGQGNEQFF
TRBV9	.	TRBJ1-1	TRBD1	TGTGCCAGCAGCGTAGTTCAGGGGGTGAACACTGAAGCTTTCTTT	CASSVVQGVNTEAFF
TRBV28	once	TRBJ2-7	.	TGTGCCAGCAGTTTAGTTGGGGGCAGGTACGAGCAGTACTTC	CASSLVGGRYEQYF
TRBV18	.	TRBJ1-5	.	TGTGCCAGCTCACGCGCCGCGAATCAGCCCCAGCATTTT	CASSRAANQPQHF
TRBV19	.	TRBJ2-3	TRBD2	TGTGCCAGTAGTATGCGGCGGGAGGTGGTCACAGATACGCAGTATTTT	CASSMRREVVTDTQYF
TRBV9	.	TRBJ2-7	TRBD1	TGTGCCAGCAGCGTAGGGGGGACAGGGGTTTCCTACGAGCAGTACTTC	CASSVGGTGVSYEQYF
TRBV6-5	.	TRBJ2-7	TRBD2	TGTGCCAGCAGTTACTCAGGACTAGCGGACTACGAGCAGTACTTC	CASSYSGLADYEQYF
TRBV9	.	TRBJ2-1	TRBD2	TGTGCCAGCAGCGCCACCGGGACTAGCGGGTACAATGAGCAGTTCTTC	CASSATGTSGYNEQFF
TRBV5-1	.	TRBJ2-1	TRBD2	TGCGCCAGCAGCTTTTTGCGGGAGACTGACAATGAGCAGTTCTTC	CASSFLRETDNEQFF
TRBV7-9	few	TRBJ1-2	.	TGTGCCAGTCAACGTTACGAAGGGGGCTACACCTTC	CASQRYEGGYTF
TRBV2	.	TRBJ2-6	TRBD2	TGTGCCAGCAGTGAATGGCTAGCGGGAGACAGCTCTGGGGCCAACGTCCTGACTTTC	CASSEWLAGDSSGANVLTF
TRBV9	few	TRBJ1-2	TRBD1	TGTGCCAGCAGCCTCAAGTACGGGACAGCGGGTGGCTACACCTTC	CASSLKYGTAGGYTF
TRBV14	.	TRBJ2-7	TRBD1	TGTGCCAGCGCCTCCGGGACAGTTGACACCTACGAGCAGTACTTC	CASASGTVDTYEQYF
TRBV28	.	TRBJ2-3	TRBD1	TGTGCCAGCAGTTCGTCCAGGGACAGGGTTGCCACAGATACGCAGTATTTT	CASSSSRDRVATDTQYF
TRBV27	.	TRBJ2-3	.	TGTGCCAGCAGGGGACTTAGCCCAGCGCATACGCAGTATTTT	CASRGLSPAHTQYF
TRBV2	.	TRBJ1-1	.	TGTGCCAGCAGTGAGGGGGGGGTCAGATCGGCTTTCTTT	CASSEGGVRSAFF